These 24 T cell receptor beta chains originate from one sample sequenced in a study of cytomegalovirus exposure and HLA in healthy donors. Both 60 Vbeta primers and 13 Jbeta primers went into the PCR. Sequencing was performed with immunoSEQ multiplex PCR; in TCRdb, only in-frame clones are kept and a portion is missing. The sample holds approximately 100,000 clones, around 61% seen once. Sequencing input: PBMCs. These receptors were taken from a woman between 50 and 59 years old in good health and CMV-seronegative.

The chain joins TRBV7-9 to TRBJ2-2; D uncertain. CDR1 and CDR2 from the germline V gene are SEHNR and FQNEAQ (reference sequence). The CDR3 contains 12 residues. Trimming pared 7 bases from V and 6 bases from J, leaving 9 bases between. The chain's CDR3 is CASTSVSGELFF. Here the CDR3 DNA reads TGTGCCAGCACCTCGGTTTCCGGGGAGCTGTTTTTT.

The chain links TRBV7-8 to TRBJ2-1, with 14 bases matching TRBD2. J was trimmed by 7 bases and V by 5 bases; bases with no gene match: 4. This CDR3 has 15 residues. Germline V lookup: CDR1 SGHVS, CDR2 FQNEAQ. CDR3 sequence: CASSPRTSGRNEQFF. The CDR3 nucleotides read TGTGCCAGCAGCCCTCGGACTAGCGGGAGGAATGAGCAGTTCTTC.

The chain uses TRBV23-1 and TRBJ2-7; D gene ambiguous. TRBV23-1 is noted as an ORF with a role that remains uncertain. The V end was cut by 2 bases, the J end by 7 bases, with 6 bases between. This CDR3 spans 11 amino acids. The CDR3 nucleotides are TGCGCCAGCAGTCAACACAATGAGCAGTACTTC. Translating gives CASSQHNEQYF.

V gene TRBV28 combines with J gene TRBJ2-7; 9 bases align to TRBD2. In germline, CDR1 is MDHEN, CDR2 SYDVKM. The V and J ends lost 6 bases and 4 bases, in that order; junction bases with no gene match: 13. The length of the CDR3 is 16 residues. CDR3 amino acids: CASRTRGSGSGYEQYF. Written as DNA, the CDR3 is TGTGCCAGCAGGACACGAGGTAGCGGGAGTGGATACGAGCAGTACTTC.

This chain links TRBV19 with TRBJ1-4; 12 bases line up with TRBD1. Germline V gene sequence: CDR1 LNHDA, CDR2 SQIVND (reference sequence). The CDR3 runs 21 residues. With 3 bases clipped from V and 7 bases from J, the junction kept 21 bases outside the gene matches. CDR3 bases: TGTGCCAGTAGTATGGATGGGTACCGCCCGGGACAGGGGGCTTCGAGTGAAAAACTGTTTTTT. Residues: CASSMDGYRPGQGASSEKLFF.

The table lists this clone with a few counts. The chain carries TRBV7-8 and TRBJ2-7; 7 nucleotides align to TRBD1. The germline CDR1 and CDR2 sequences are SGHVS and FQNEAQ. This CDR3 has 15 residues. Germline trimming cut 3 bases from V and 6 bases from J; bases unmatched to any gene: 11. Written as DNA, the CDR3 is TGTGCCAGCAGCTTTCCGTTGGTCGGGACAGTCGAGCAGTACTTC. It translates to CASSFPLVGTVEQYF. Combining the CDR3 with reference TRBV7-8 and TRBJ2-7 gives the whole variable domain GAGVSQSPRYKVAKRGQDVALRCDPISGHVSLFWYQQALGQGPEFLTYFQNEAQLDKSGLPSDRFFAERPEGSVSTLKIQRTQQEDSAVYLCASSFPLVGTVEQYFGPGTRLTVT.

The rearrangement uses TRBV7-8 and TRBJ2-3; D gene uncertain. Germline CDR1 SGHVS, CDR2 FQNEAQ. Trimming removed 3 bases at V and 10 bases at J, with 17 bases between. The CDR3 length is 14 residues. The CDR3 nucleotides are TGTGCCAGCAGCTTTGCATCGAGCCTATTCGCGCAGTATTTT. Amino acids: CASSFASSLFAQYF.

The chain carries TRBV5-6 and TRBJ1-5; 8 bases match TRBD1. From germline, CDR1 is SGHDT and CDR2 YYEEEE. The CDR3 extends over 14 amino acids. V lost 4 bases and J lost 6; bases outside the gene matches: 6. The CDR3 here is CASSTGQGGQPQHF. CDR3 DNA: TGTGCCAGCAGCACTGGACAGGGCGGTCAGCCCCAGCATTTT.

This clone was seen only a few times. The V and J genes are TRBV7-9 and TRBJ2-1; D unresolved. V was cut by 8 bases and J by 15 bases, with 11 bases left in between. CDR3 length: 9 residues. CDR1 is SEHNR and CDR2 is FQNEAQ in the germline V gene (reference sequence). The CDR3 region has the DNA TGTGCCAGCGGAGCCCCCCCGTTCTTC. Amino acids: CASGAPPFF.

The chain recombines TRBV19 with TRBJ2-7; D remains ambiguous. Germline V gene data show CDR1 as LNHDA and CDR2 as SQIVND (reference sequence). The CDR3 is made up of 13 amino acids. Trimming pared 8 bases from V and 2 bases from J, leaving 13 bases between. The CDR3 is CASSVLVAYEQYF. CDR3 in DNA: TGTGCCAGTTCTGTTCTAGTCGCCTACGAGCAGTACTTC.

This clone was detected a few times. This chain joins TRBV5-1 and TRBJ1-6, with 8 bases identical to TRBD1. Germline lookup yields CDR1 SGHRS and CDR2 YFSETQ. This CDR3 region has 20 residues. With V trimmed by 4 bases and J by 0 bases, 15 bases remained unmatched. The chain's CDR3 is CASSRGQGRAFSSYNSPLHF. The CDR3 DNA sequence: TGCGCCAGCAGCCGAGGACAGGGCCGTGCCTTTAGCTCCTATAATTCACCCCTCCACTTT.

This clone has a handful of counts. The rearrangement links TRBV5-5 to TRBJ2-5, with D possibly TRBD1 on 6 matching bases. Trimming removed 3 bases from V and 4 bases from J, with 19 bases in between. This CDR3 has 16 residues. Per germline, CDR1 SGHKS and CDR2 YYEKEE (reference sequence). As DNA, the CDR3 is TGTGCCAGCAGCTCATTAGGGGGTTATGGCACAGAGACCCAGTACTTC. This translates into CASSSLGGYGTETQYF.

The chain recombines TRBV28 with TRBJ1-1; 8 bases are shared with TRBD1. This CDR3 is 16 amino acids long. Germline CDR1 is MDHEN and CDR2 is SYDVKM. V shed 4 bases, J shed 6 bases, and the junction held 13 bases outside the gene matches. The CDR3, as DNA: TGTGCCAGCAGTTCAAGGAGGACAGGGATAATAGCTGAAGCTTTCTTT. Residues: CASSSRRTGIIAEAFF.

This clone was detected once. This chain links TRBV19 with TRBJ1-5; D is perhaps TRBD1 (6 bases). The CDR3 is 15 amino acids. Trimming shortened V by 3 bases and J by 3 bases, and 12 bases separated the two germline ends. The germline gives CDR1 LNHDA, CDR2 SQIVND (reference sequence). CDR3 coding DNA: TGTGCCAGTAGTATTCGGCACAGGGTCAATCAGCCCCAGCATTTT. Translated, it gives CASSIRHRVNQPQHF.

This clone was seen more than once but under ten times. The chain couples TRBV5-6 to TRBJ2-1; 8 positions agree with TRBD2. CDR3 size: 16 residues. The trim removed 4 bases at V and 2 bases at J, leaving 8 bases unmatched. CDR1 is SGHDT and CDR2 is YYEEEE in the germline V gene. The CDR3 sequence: CASSTSGRGPYNEQFF. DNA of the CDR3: TGTGCCAGCAGCACCAGCGGGAGAGGACCCTACAATGAGCAGTTCTTC.

The CDR3 loop reads CASNGQGASSYEQYF. CDR3 nucleotides: TGTGCCAGCAACGGCCAAGGGGCGAGCTCCTACGAGCAGTACTTC. The chain couples TRBV2 to TRBJ2-7; D might be TRBD1 (5 bases). Deletions cut 7 bases from V and 0 bases from J, with 16 bases between. The CDR3 runs to 15 residues. CDR1 and CDR2 (germline): SNHLY, FYNNEI.

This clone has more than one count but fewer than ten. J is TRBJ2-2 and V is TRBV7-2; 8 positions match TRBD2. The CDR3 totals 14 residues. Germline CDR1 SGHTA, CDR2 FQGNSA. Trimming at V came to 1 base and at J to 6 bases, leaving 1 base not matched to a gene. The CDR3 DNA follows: TGTGCCAGCAGCTTAGGGACTAGCCCCGGGGAGCTGTTTTTT. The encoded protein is CASSLGTSPGELFF.

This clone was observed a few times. The CDR3 nucleotides are TGTGCCAGCAGCGGCGGGACTAGCGGGGTTAGCACAGATACGCAGTATTTT. It codes for CASSGGTSGVSTDTQYF. The gene calls are TRBV2 and TRBJ2-3; TRBD2 matches at 13 bases. This CDR3 comprises 17 residues. V gave up 6 bases and J gave up 0 bases; unmatched junction bases: 6. Germline values: CDR1 SNHLY, CDR2 FYNNEI.

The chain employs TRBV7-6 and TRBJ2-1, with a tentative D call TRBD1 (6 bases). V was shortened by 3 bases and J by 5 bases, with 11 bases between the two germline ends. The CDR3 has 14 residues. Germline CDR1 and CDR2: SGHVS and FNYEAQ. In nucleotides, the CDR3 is TGTGCCAGCAGCTTTAGGACAGCTAACAATGAGCAGTTCTTC. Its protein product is CASSFRTANNEQFF.

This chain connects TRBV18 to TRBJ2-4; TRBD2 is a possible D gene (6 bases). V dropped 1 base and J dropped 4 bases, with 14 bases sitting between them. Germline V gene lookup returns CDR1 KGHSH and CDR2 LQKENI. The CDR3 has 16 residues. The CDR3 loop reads CASSPRLDSGKNIQYF. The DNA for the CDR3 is TGTGCCAGCTCACCACGGCTTGACAGCGGGAAAAACATTCAGTACTTC.

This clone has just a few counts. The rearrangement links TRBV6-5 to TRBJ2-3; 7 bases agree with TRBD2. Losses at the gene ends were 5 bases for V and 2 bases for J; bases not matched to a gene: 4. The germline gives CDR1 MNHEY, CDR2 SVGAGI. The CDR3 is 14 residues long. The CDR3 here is CASSTGTTTDTQYF. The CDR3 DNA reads TGTGCCAGCAGTACCGGGACTACCACAGATACGCAGTATTTT.

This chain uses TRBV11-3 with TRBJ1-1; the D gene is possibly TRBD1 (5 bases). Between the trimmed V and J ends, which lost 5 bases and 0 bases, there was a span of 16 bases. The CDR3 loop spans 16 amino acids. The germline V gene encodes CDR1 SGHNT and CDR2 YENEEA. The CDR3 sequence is CASSPGGSSMNTEAFF. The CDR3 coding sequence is TGTGCCAGCAGCCCCGGGGGTTCTTCTATGAACACTGAAGCTTTCTTT.

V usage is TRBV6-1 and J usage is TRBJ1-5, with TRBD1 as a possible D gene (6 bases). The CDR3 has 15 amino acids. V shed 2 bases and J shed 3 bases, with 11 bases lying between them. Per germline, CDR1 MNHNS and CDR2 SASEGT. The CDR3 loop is CASSELDRYNQPQHF. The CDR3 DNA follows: TGTGCCAGCAGTGAATTGGACAGATACAATCAGCCCCAGCATTTT.

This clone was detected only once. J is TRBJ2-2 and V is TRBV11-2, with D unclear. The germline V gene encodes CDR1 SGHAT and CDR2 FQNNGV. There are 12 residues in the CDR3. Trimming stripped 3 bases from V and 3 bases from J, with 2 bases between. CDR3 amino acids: CASSFYTGELFF. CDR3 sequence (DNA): TGTGCCAGCAGCTTCTACACCGGGGAGCTGTTTTTT.